This T cell receptor beta chain was identified during a study of cytotoxic CD8 clonotypes in ibrutinib-treated CLL. General observations from the study: At progression, clonality fell back toward baseline after rising at ibrutinib response. Public clonotypes were seen rarely and were contracted or stable on treatment.

PBMCs were cryopreserved, and 1.5 to 2.5 micrograms of genomic DNA from them went into TCR beta libraries. Points on this clone: The antigen is unknown.

Using immunoSEQ multiplex PCR, the repertoire was profiled, and TCRdb retains in-frame clones only, with some absent. Of some 150,000 clones in the sample, about 76% are singletons; the top ten hold 4.5% to 6.5%. This CDR3 has 19 amino acids. Unmatched junction bases numbered 11, after V lost 1 base and J lost 3 bases. Germline assignment: CDR1 SGHTA and CDR2 FQGNSA. This TCR derives from a human donor with chronic lymphocytic leukemia. This rearrangement joins TRBV7-2 to TRBJ2-7; TRBD2 matches 14 bases. The sample in question was PBMCs, obtained after 24 months of ibrutinib treatment. The CDR3: CASSLGWVAGTSGSYEQYF. The CDR3 region has the DNA TGTGCCAGCAGCTTAGGGTGGGTTGCTGGGACTAGCGGGAGCTACGAGCAGTACTTC.